The subject of this entry is one TCR beta chain. Its specific antigen is unknown. The cohort comprised 666 healthy bone marrow donors. At the time of sampling, all cohort members were nominally healthy, though unrecorded immune exposures were likely present. The donor tested CMV seronegative, placing the donor among the roughly 400 seronegative members of the cohort. A peripheral blood sample was provided by each donor, and peripheral blood mononuclear cells were used for TCR beta sequencing. The Qiagen DNeasy Blood Extraction Kit was used to extract genomic DNA from the blood cell samples. This record belongs to a study of cytomegalovirus exposure and HLA in healthy donors (dated 2017 in TCRdb). Context from the whole study: An earlier analysis of 587 of the donors reported under 300 Gb of sequence data and 117 million unique TCR beta sequences obtained from about 180 million T cells. An early release that covered roughly 600 HLA-typed donors contained about 290 gigabases of sequencing data and roughly 84 million unique TCR sequences. Among the roughly 430 genotyped donors, more than 70% belonged to the genetic ancestry cluster associated with self-reported Caucasian donors. The study was designed to test whether signatures of past pathogen exposure could be identified by cataloging public T cell receptors. Using immunosequencing, the study profiled T cell repertoires from around 670 subjects and related those repertoires to cytomegalovirus serostatus. Along with the roughly 670-subject first cohort, a separate validation cohort of 120 different subjects was used. The study combined high-throughput TCR immunosequencing, statistical association of individual TCRs with disease status, and machine learning to predict cytomegalovirus infection status. A later analysis re-examined previously published TCR beta repertoires from about 670 donors and added high-resolution HLA genotyping to investigate patterns of TCR occurrence. Rather than drawing on any new phenotypic data, the later analysis identified candidate immune exposures from TCR beta sequences and the way those sequences occurred across donors. An earlier analysis of roughly 580 of the donors used high-throughput TCR beta sequencing to judge whether each TCR beta V gene segment behaved as functional or pseudogenic. Alongside the repertoire data, information on donor age, sex, ethnicity and CMV serostatus was compiled. Genome-wide SNP genotypes for about 65% of the 666 donors were used in a later genetic analysis, which treated that subset as a discovery cohort. All discovery cohort repertoires had been generated on a single sequencing platform. HLA typing included class I and class II loci at four-digit resolution. Typing coverage differed by locus: A, B, C, DRB1 and DQB1 were typed in roughly 620-630 donors, DQA1 in about 500, DPA1 in 600 to 610, and DPB1 in roughly 450. About five DR-DQ haplotypes were treated as single units for association and clustering because of strong linkage in the cohort. Among almost 400 genotyped donors of the cohort, an average of roughly 240,000 unique TCR beta nucleotide sequences were sequenced per donor, approximately 20% of them non-productive.

Beyond this particular receptor, the publication reports: Cytomegalovirus status was reported to be diagnosed by the classifier with high specificity and sensitivity in both the original and validation cohorts. The sequencing pipeline was judged likely to have produced a cluster of highly shared sequence variants as a technical artifact. HLA typing was unavailable for some donors at each locus, so association tests used only the typed subset. Broadly in line with IMGT annotations, most TCR beta V segments showed up in productive rearrangements about 87% or about 30% of the time in an earlier analysis of several hundred of the donors. In a later analysis, the rate of TCR association differed among HLA loci, with DRB1 alleles having the most associated TCRs and HLA-C alleles having the fewest. Because counts were too low, more than 15 rarely observed V segments, including chromosome 9 orphons, were excluded from the earlier analysis of roughly 580 of the donors. In a later analysis, HLA-associated TCR beta chains were found to be more clonally expanded and to have lower generation probabilities than equally common non-associated chains. Correlated functional status among segregating V segments might reflect linkage disequilibrium, but an unknown experimental factor could not be ruled out. CMV serostatus was the only immune exposure information available for the cohort. Some IMGT-functional V segments, including TRBV6-2 and TRBV6-3, could not be distinguished by the 87-base-pair reads and were therefore excluded. Most TCR sequences were seen in very few donors, while some public TCRs were found in many individuals. Strong co-occurrence of HLA alleles, especially DR and DQ, made assigning TCR associations to individual alleles difficult. At a false discovery rate of 0.05, a later analysis linked fewer than 20,000 TCR beta sequences to specific HLA alleles. It was suggested by the authors that the approach could potentially be generalized to other disease states and immunological phenotypes. Sequencing depth was assumed to be roughly uniform across donors in the presence/absence analyses, though that assumption may not hold. In a later analysis, several top co-occurrence clusters were reported to appear linked to parvovirus B19, influenza, CMV and Epstein-Barr virus. A later genetic analysis reported fewer N-insertions in productive TCRs among donors in an Asian-associated ancestry cluster than the roughly 690-donor mean. An association between a missense DCLRE1C variant and V-gene and J-gene trimming of TCR beta chains was found in a later genetic analysis and replicated in an independent cohort. In vitro tests confirmed that a few of the cytomegalovirus-associated TCR beta chains recognize cytomegalovirus antigens. In this cohort, only TCR beta chains were sequenced, and detectable features were limited by the absence of alpha or paired-chain data. A total of roughly 160 TCR beta chains were listed by the study as associated with cytomegalovirus. In a later analysis, most CMV-associated TCR beta chains were found to appear HLA-restricted, with HLA associations seemingly driven largely by CMV exposure. A further reported finding was that TCR beta sequences accurately predicted the HLA-A and HLA-B alleles for most subjects in the first cohort.

Preparation of the library involved the immunoSEQ multiplex PCR assay. The multiplex PCR relied on a mix of 60 forward primers for TCR Vbeta segments and 13 reverse primers for TCR Jbeta segments. A multiplex PCR assay on genomic DNA amplified the CDR3 region of rearranged TCR beta genes. Amplified TCR beta libraries were sequenced as 87-base-pair reads on the Illumina HiSeq System. In the original analysis: A later analysis counted approximately 84 million unique TCR beta chains across the 700 or so repertoires, and roughly 10 million of these chains were shared by at least two donors. Raw reads were error-corrected and collapsed into unique sequences with a nearest-neighbor algorithm that merged closely related sequences to remove PCR and sequencing errors. V, D and J gene segments were assigned by aligning CDR3 sequences to IMGT reference sequences. Each retained sequence needed at least a six-nucleotide match to both a V gene segment and a J gene segment. A rearrangement counted as productive if the CDR3 had no stop codons and remained in frame with V and J, and every other rearrangement counted as non-productive. CDR3 was defined according to IMGT convention as the region running from the second conserved V-encoded cysteine to the conserved J-encoded phenylalanine. The earlier analysis of 500 to 600 of the donors excluded sequences that lacked an unambiguous match to a single V gene segment. An earlier analysis of 587 of the donors classified V segments as functional when productive rearrangements were above 56.7% and as segregating when the standard deviation between donors was above 5%. A statistical classification framework was built to diagnose cytomegalovirus status from the catalog of TCR beta chain sequences. In a later analysis, V and J genes were assigned by comparing TCR nucleotide sequences against IMGT/GENE-DB human TR gene sequences. In a later analysis, CDR3 sequences and most-parsimonious VDJ recombination scenarios were assigned using the TCRdist pipeline. A later analysis defined each TCR beta chain by its CDR3 amino acid sequence plus V-gene family, and excluded reads lacking a unique V-gene family. To address suspected cross-contamination and a sequencing artifact, a later analysis removed around 600 highly shared, low-generation-probability nucleotide sequences. In a later analysis, a clonal expansion index for each public chain was calculated from normalized within-repertoire ranks of inferred template counts. A later analysis computed generation probabilities with a VDJ recombination model fitted to out-of-frame rearrangements, and checked the results against IGoR. A later analysis scored TCR-TCR, TCR-HLA and TCR-CMV co-occurrence with hypergeometric tests, applying a repertoire-size bias correction to TCR pairs. A later analysis estimated false discovery rates by permuting HLA or CMV assignments 20 times. In a later analysis, co-occurring TCRs were grouped with DBSCAN, and TCRdist sequence similarity was added when clustering was performed within HLA-allele-positive subsets. For co-occurrence clustering, repertoires with fewer than 30,000 or more than 120,000 public chains were excluded, along with 5 or 6 repertoires with anomalous nucleotide sharing. Drawn from immuneACCESS, this table holds only the in-frame rearrangements with V and J called that TCRdb kept. Clones are partly lost; checked studies trace under half to an unresolved V gene and leave the rest unexplained. From that table come the V and J calls and clone size; the DNA was used to work out D and trimming. This specimen's table enumerates about 160,000 clones. The ten largest clones capture about 1.2% of the sample.

Sequences SGHNT (CDR1) and YYREEE (CDR2) are obtained from the germline V gene (reference sequence). Taken from cysteine to phenylalanine, the CDR3 has 16 residues. Just CDR3 DNA is preserved here, 48 bases in frame from base 1. Germline trimming: 0 bases from V, 4 bases from J; junction bases outside gene matches: 8. Sequenced sample: PBMCs. The chain uses TRBV5-4 and TRBJ1-2; 8 central bases correspond to TRBD1. This sequence was found in a woman aged 55-75 years in good health and CMV-seronegative. CDR3 loop: CASSLAPGQDIYGYTF. DNA sequence: TGTGCCAGCAGCTTGGCCCCGGGACAGGATATCTATGGCTACACCTTC. The entire variable domain, with the stretches around the CDR3 drawn from the reference TRBV5-4 and TRBJ1-2 proteins, is ETGVTQSPTHLIKTRGQQVTLRCSSQSGHNTVSWYQQALGQGPQFIFQYYREEENGRGNFPPRFSGLQFPNYSSELNVNALELDDSALYLCASSLAPGQDIYGYTFGSGTRLTVV.